Following are 19 T cell receptor beta chains from one sample sequenced in a study of CD8+ T cells in alopecia areata. It was cDNA, reverse transcribed from extracted RNA, that served as the sequencing template. The method was immunoSEQ multiplex PCR; TCRdb's version includes in-frame clones alone and lacks a portion of them. The repertoire holds hundreds of thousands of clones, with less than 80% as singletons. Source: CD4+ T cells sorted from blood, taken at week 0. These receptors came from a human donor with alopecia areata.

This chain uses TRBV4-1 with TRBJ2-7; 12 bases agree with TRBD2. The CDR3 runs 15 residues. The trim removed 4 bases at V and 2 bases at J, leaving 3 bases unmatched. CDR1 and CDR2 from the germline V gene are MGHRA and YSYEKL. The CDR3: CASSRLAGGPYEQYF. The CDR3 DNA reads TGCGCCAGCAGCCGCCTAGCGGGGGGGCCCTACGAGCAGTACTTC.

This clone appeared a few times. The V and J genes are TRBV19 and TRBJ1-5; the D gene is possibly TRBD1 (5 bases). Trimming removed 8 bases from V and 4 bases from J, with 18 bases in between. The CDR3 covers 15 residues. Germline CDR1 is LNHDA and CDR2 is SQIVND (reference sequence). CDR3 in DNA: TGTGCCAGTGTCAGAGGGGCAGGGAGGAATCAGCCCCAGCATTTT. This encodes CASVRGAGRNQPQHF.

This clone was seen a handful of times. The chain links TRBV25-1 to TRBJ1-2, with a tentative D call TRBD1 (6 bases). CDR3 size: 12 residues. From germline, CDR1 is MGHDK and CDR2 SYGVNS. V lost 8 bases, J lost 3 bases, and 10 bases lay in between. The CDR3 is CASRGGDYGYTF. DNA for the CDR3: TGTGCCAGCCGAGGGGGTGACTATGGCTACACCTTC.

The V and J genes are TRBV6-5 and TRBJ2-5; D might be TRBD2 (5 bases). The V and J ends lost 2 bases and 2 bases respectively, with 9 bases between them. Germline V gene sequence: CDR1 MNHEY, CDR2 SVGAGI. The CDR3 runs 14 residues. The CDR3, as DNA: TGTGCCAGCAGTTACACAGACTATCAAGAGACCCAGTACTTC. Translating it yields CASSYTDYQETQYF.

The V and J genes are TRBV29-1 and TRBJ2-1; D perhaps matches TRBD1 (5 bases). The CDR3 runs to 12 residues. Trimming took 5 bases from V and 9 from J, leaving 14 bases between them. The germline CDR1 and CDR2 sequences are SQVTM and ANQGSEA. The CDR3 sequence is CSVFGHPGEQFF. The CDR3, as DNA: TGCAGCGTTTTTGGACACCCGGGTGAGCAGTTCTTC.

This chain joins TRBV7-9 and TRBJ1-1, with D maybe TRBD1 (5 bases). V lost 1 base to trimming and J lost 4 bases, with 16 bases between them. The CDR3 length is 16 residues. Germline CDR1 and CDR2: SEHNR and FQNEAQ (reference sequence). CDR3: CASSLGPAGRGTEAFF. The CDR3 coding sequence is TGTGCCAGCAGCTTAGGCCCTGCAGGGAGGGGCACTGAAGCTTTCTTT. Full variable domain (rest looked up from reference TRBV7-9 and TRBJ1-1): DTGVSQNPRHKITKRGQNVTFRCDPISEHNRLYWYRQTLGQGPEFLTYFQNEAQLEKSRLLSDRFSAERPKGSFSTLEIQRTEQGDSAMYLCASSLGPAGRGTEAFFGQGTRLTVV.

This chain links TRBV29-1 with TRBJ1-5, with D unresolved. The CDR3 sequence is 15 residues long. The V and J ends lost 7 bases and 1 base respectively, with 17 bases between them. Germline values: CDR1 SQVTM, CDR2 ANQGSEA. DNA of the CDR3: TGCAGCGCTGTTCAGGACGGAGGGAGCAATCAGCCCCAGCATTTT. Protein sequence: CSAVQDGGSNQPQHF. Based on the CDR3 plus reference TRBV29-1 and TRBJ1-5, the full variable domain is SAVISQKPSRDICQRGTSLTIQCQVDSQVTMMFWYRQQPGQSLTLIATANQGSEATYESGFVIDKFPISRPNLTFSTLTVSNMSPEDSSIYLCSAVQDGGSNQPQHFGDGTRLSIL.

J is TRBJ1-1 and V is TRBV11-2, with D uncertain. CDR1 and CDR2 from the germline V gene are SGHAT and FQNNGV. This CDR3 is built from 13 residues. V was clipped by 8 bases and J by 0 bases, with 10 bases between them. The CDR3 DNA reads TGTGCCAGCGGCCGGAAGGTGAACACTGAAGCTTTCTTT. Translation: CASGRKVNTEAFF. The entire variable domain, with the rest obtained from reference TRBV11-2 and TRBJ1-1, is as follows: EAGVAQSPRYKIIEKRQSVAFWCNPISGHATLYWYQQILGQGPKLLIQFQNNGVVDDSQLPKDRFSAERLKGVDSTLKIQPAKLEDSAVYLCASGRKVNTEAFFGQGTRLTVV.

As regards this clone: A junction end diverges from the germline sequence, so it may reflect a read error. The chain has TRBV30 and TRBJ2-7; 8 bases line up with TRBD2. Germline V lookup: CDR1 GTSNPN, CDR2 SVGIG (reference sequence). The CDR3 sequence is 13 residues long. In DNA form, the CDR3 reads TGTGCATGGAACAGCGGGGGTCCCTACGAGCAGTACTTC. It translates to CAWNSGGPYEQYF.

The chain couples TRBV19 to TRBJ2-5, with a tentative D call TRBD2 (5 bases). Germline V gene sequence: CDR1 LNHDA, CDR2 SQIVND (reference sequence). The CDR3 length is 13 residues. V lost 2 bases and J 6 bases, leaving 10 bases between the germline ends. DNA for the CDR3: TGTGCCAGTAGTATACTTGTAGCGCAGACCCAGTACTTC. Translation gives CASSILVAQTQYF.

The V gene is TRBV5-1, the J gene TRBJ2-7; D gene ambiguous. This CDR3 contains 11 residues. With 5 bases removed from V and 7 bases from J, the gap between germline ends came to 10 bases. Per the germline V gene, CDR1 is SGHRS and CDR2 is YFSETQ. CDR3 residues: CASSVMGEQYF. The CDR3 DNA is TGCGCCAGCAGTGTGATGGGAGAGCAGTACTTC.

V and J are TRBV5-4 and TRBJ2-7; D assignment may be TRBD1 or TRBD2 (5 bases each). The CDR3 loop spans 16 amino acids. Looked up from germline, CDR1 is SGHNT and CDR2 is YYREEE (reference sequence). V was clipped by 4 bases and J by 1 base, with 18 bases between them. This CDR3 is CASSKGTSDVSYEQYF. CDR3 DNA sequence: TGTGCCAGCAGCAAAGGGACGTCAGACGTTTCCTACGAGCAGTACTTC.

This clone was picked up one time. At the DNA level, this CDR3 is encoded by other sequences in the same sample as well. The chain combines TRBV30 with TRBJ1-1, with unresolved D. The germline gives CDR1 GTSNPN, CDR2 SVGIG (reference sequence). V lost 0 bases and J lost 3, with 8 bases in between. CDR3 length: 13 residues. The CDR3 DNA reads TGTGCCTGGAGTGTACGGGTCGACACTGAAGCTTTCTTT. As protein: CAWSVRVDTEAFF.

The chain carries TRBV2 and TRBJ2-3; D is ambiguous. Germline loops: CDR1 SNHLY, CDR2 FYNNEI. This CDR3 comprises 11 residues. The germline V and J ends were trimmed by 3 bases and 5 bases, with 3 bases remaining between them. The CDR3 here is CASSDEDTQYF. The CDR3 DNA is TGTGCCAGCAGTGACGAAGATACGCAGTATTTT.

The J gene is TRBJ2-1, the V gene TRBV29-1, with D possibly TRBD1 on 6 matching bases. The V end lost 7 bases, the J end lost 2 bases, and 15 bases lay between the germline ends. The CDR3 has 14 residues. CDR1 and CDR2 from the germline V gene are SQVTM and ANQGSEA. CDR3 sequence reads: CSAFPGTTYNEQFF. The CDR3, as DNA: TGCAGCGCCTTCCCCGGGACAACCTACAATGAGCAGTTCTTC.

The J gene is TRBJ1-6, the V gene TRBV9; D may be TRBD1 (5 bases). This CDR3 contains 14 residues. Trimming removed 2 bases from V and 9 bases from J, with 12 bases in between. From germline, CDR1 is SGDLS and CDR2 YYNGEE. CDR3 loop: CASSVSGSGSPLHF. CDR3 bases: TGTGCCAGCAGCGTCTCAGGGTCTGGTTCACCCCTCCACTTT. The full variable domain, its missing parts supplied by reference TRBV9 and TRBJ1-6, is DSGVTQTPKHLITATGQRVTLRCSPRSGDLSVYWYQQSLDQGLQFLIQYYNGEERAKGNILERFSAQQFPDLHSELNLSSLELGDSALYFCASSVSGSGSPLHFGNGTRLTVT.

V gene TRBV7-9 combines with J gene TRBJ2-5; D gene ambiguous. The germline V and J ends were trimmed by 2 bases and 1 base, with 5 bases remaining between them. This CDR3 is built from 13 residues. The V gene's germline CDR1 is SEHNR and CDR2 FQNEAQ (reference sequence). The CDR3 DNA reads TGTGCCAGCAGCTTACTAGTCCAAGAGACCCAGTACTTC. This sequence encodes CASSLLVQETQYF.

This clone has just a few counts. The sample holds other DNA sequences that translate to the same CDR3. V is TRBV29-1 and J is TRBJ2-5; D not resolved. V was trimmed by 4 bases and J by 4 bases, leaving 10 bases between them. Germline CDR1 and CDR2: SQVTM and ANQGSEA. The CDR3 is made up of 12 amino acids. In nucleotides, the CDR3 is TGCAGCGTTGTAAGTGGCGGAGAGACCCAGTACTTC. Its protein is CSVVSGGETQYF.

The rearrangement joins TRBV5-4 to TRBJ1-1; no clear D. Deletions cut 0 bases from V and 2 bases from J, with 8 bases between. This CDR3 spans 14 amino acids. Germline CDR1 SGHNT, CDR2 YYREEE (reference sequence). The chain's CDR3 is CASSLDQLNTEAFF. The DNA of the CDR3 is TGTGCCAGCAGCTTGGACCAGCTAAACACTGAAGCTTTCTTT.